Below, 26 T cell receptor beta chains from the same sample are listed, as sequenced in a study of blood T cell repertoires in COVID-19. Data came from immunoSEQ multiplex PCR; TCRdb stores just in-frame clones and leaves some out. The sample has about 62,000 clones; 70% to 90% are singletons. What was sequenced was peripheral blood. Receptors originate from a woman older than 75 with acute or convalescent COVID-19.

The chain is built from TRBV12-5 and TRBJ1-1, with 9 bases matching TRBD1. This CDR3 contains 12 residues. Germline CDR1 is LGHNT and CDR2 is FRNRAP. J was trimmed by 8 bases and V by 5 bases; bases with no gene match: 3. The CDR3 nucleotides are TGTGCTAGTGGTCTAGACAGGGGGGAAGCTTTCTTT. Its protein is CASGLDRGEAFF.

The V and J genes are TRBV5-1 and TRBJ1-4; 7 nucleotides agree with TRBD1. Germline loops: CDR1 SGHRS, CDR2 YFSETQ. Trimming removed 3 bases from V and 5 bases from J; junction bases left unmatched: 10. CDR3 size: 16 residues. The CDR3 reads CASSSTPTGNNEKLFF. CDR3 bases: TGCGCCAGCAGCTCCACCCCGACAGGGAACAATGAAAAACTGTTTTTT.

The chain has TRBV6-6 and TRBJ1-4; TRBD1 aligns across 8 bases. The V and J ends lost 3 bases and 7 bases, in that order; junction bases with no gene match: 7. The CDR3 extends over 15 amino acids. Germline assignment: CDR1 MNHNY and CDR2 SVGAGI (reference sequence). CDR3 DNA sequence: TGTGCCAGCAGTTATTCGGGACAGGTCGCTGAAAAACTGTTTTTT. Encoded protein: CASSYSGQVAEKLFF.

There are a few counts of this clone. The V call is TRBV24-1, the J call TRBJ2-1; 10 nucleotides match TRBD2. With 1 base clipped from V and 9 bases from J, the junction kept 5 bases outside the gene matches. Germline V lookup: CDR1 KGHDR, CDR2 SFDVKD. The CDR3 contains 15 residues. The CDR3 coding sequence is TGTGCCACCAGTGATTTATCTAGCGGGAGTCGTGAGCAGTTCTTC. Translation gives CATSDLSSGSREQFF.

This chain links TRBV18 with TRBJ2-3, with 12 bases fitting TRBD2. CDR3 length: 15 amino acids. Per the germline V gene, CDR1 is KGHSH and CDR2 is LQKENI. With V trimmed by 3 bases and J by 6 bases, 4 bases remained unmatched. The CDR3 coding sequence is TGTGCCAGCTCACCCGGACTAGCGGGGCTTGATACGCAGTATTTT. Translated: CASSPGLAGLDTQYF.

The chain uses TRBV7-8 and TRBJ2-7, with D unresolved. The length of the CDR3 is 15 residues. V was pared by 1 base and J by 3 bases, with 13 bases between. Germline loops: CDR1 SGHVS, CDR2 FQNEAQ. This CDR3 reads CASSLDFSSHYEQYF. The DNA of the CDR3 is TGTGCCAGCAGCTTAGATTTCAGTTCCCACTACGAGCAGTACTTC.

The rearrangement links TRBV30 to TRBJ1-2; possible D gene TRBD1, 5 bases. Per the germline V gene, CDR1 is GTSNPN and CDR2 is SVGIG (reference sequence). V lost 0 bases and J lost 9, with 11 bases in between. The CDR3 extends over 12 amino acids. The DNA of the CDR3 is TGTGCCTGGAGTGTAGGGGAGGGAAGCTACACCTTC. Protein sequence: CAWSVGEGSYTF.

The chain uses TRBV6-4 and TRBJ1-6, with a tentative D call TRBD1 (5 bases). The CDR3 has 12 amino acids. Germline CDR1 MRHNA, CDR2 SNTAGT. V was pared by 6 bases and J by 7 bases, with 7 bases between. The CDR3 DNA reads TGTGCCAGCAGGGAGGGGAATTCACCCCTCCACTTT. Encoded protein: CASREGNSPLHF.

This chain links TRBV25-1 with TRBJ2-3; 9 bases are shared with TRBD2. J was trimmed by 0 bases and V by 2 bases; bases with no gene match: 3. The CDR3 spans 16 residues. The germline gives CDR1 MGHDK, CDR2 SYGVNS. This CDR3 reads CASSEGLALSTDTQYF. The CDR3 DNA reads as TGTGCCAGCAGTGAAGGACTAGCGCTGAGCACAGATACGCAGTATTTT.

CDR3 sequence reads: CATSPIWEFNTEAFF. As DNA, the CDR3 is TGTGCCACCAGCCCCATATGGGAGTTCAACACTGAAGCTTTCTTT. The chain employs TRBV15 and TRBJ1-1; D is undetermined. The CDR3 runs to 15 residues. The V gene lost 5 bases and the J gene lost 2 bases, with 15 bases spanning the gap. Germline CDR1 is LNHNV and CDR2 is YYDKDF (reference sequence).

The V gene is TRBV6-1, the J gene TRBJ1-1; D may be TRBD1 (5 bases). The germline V and J ends were trimmed by 3 bases and 0 bases, with 11 bases remaining between them. The length of the CDR3 is 15 residues. Germline CDR1 is MNHNS and CDR2 is SASEGT. CDR3 residues: CASSEYDSLNTEAFF. The CDR3 DNA reads as TGTGCCAGCAGTGAGTATGACAGTTTGAACACTGAAGCTTTCTTT.

This chain links TRBV10-3 with TRBJ1-5, with D possibly being TRBD1 (5 bases). CDR1 ENHRY and CDR2 SYGVKD come from the germline V gene. The CDR3 has 15 residues. V was cut by 0 bases and J by 6 bases, with 12 bases left in between. The CDR3 sequence: CAISESGGIGQPQHF. The CDR3 nucleotides are TGTGCCATCAGTGAGTCCGGGGGGATAGGTCAGCCCCAGCATTTT.

The V call is TRBV3-1 (or the pseudogene TRBV3-2), the J call TRBJ1-4; TRBD1 matches at 9 bases. Per the germline V gene, CDR1 is LGHDT and CDR2 is YNNKEL (reference sequence). This CDR3 is 16 amino acids long. The V segment lost 1 base and the J segment 6 bases; nucleotides outside the gene matches: 6. The CDR3 nucleotides read TGTGCCAGCAGCCAAGGTTATAGACAGGGGGATGAAAAACTGTTTTTT. It specifies CASSQGYRQGDEKLFF.

This chain links TRBV5-1 with TRBJ2-5; D possibly corresponds to TRBD1 (5 bases). Between the trimmed V and J ends, which lost 0 bases and 2 bases, there was a span of 8 bases. Germline V gene data show CDR1 as SGHRS and CDR2 as YFSETQ. This CDR3 has 14 residues. This chain's CDR3 is CASSLGAGQETQYF. As DNA, the CDR3 is TGCGCCAGCAGCTTGGGGGCAGGGCAAGAGACCCAGTACTTC. Full variable domain (remainder filled in from reference TRBV5-1 and TRBJ2-5): KAGVTQTPRYLIKTRGQQVTLSCSPISGHRSVSWYQQTPGQGLQFLFEYFSETQRNKGNFPGRFSGRQFSNSRSEMNVSTLELGDSALYLCASSLGAGQETQYFGPGTRLLVL.

CDR3 sequence: CASSAGTAAYNSPLHF. The CDR3 nucleotides read TGTGCCAGCAGCGCCGGGACAGCGGCCTATAATTCACCCCTCCACTTT. The chain links TRBV11-1 to TRBJ1-6, with 7 bases identical to TRBD1. CDR3 length equals 16 residues. The V and J ends lost 5 bases and 2 bases, in that order; junction bases with no gene match: 6. Germline-derived CDR1 and CDR2 are SGHAT and FQDESV (reference sequence).

In its sample, this clone was seen once. The V and J genes are TRBV30 and TRBJ1-3; 10 bases agree with TRBD1. V dropped 5 bases and J dropped 0; count of bases not matched to a gene: 10. Germline-derived CDR1 and CDR2 are GTSNPN and SVGIG (reference sequence). This CDR3 is 17 amino acids long. CDR3 coding DNA: TGTGCCTGGGCGACAGACAGGGGGCCTAGCTCTGGAAACACCATATATTTT. Translated, it gives CAWATDRGPSSGNTIYF.

Turning to this clone: The DNA is omitted, as the CDR3 cannot be located on it reliably, and the CDR3 follows TCRdb's listing. The rearrangement links TRBV6-2 or TRBV6-3 to TRBJ1-1; whether TRBD1, the table's D call, matches the DNA was not checked. In germline, CDR1 is MNHEY, CDR2 SVGEGT. The CDR3 sequence runs 18 residues, both termini included. The CDR3 spells CASSWGTSTLKLSLEAFF.

The V and J genes are TRBV3-1 (or the pseudogene TRBV3-2) and TRBJ2-1; 8 bases fit TRBD2. CDR3 length: 17 residues. From germline, CDR1 is LGHDT and CDR2 YNNKEL (reference sequence). V trimming: 0 bases; J trimming: 7 bases; junction bases outside the gene matches: 11. CDR3 amino acids: CASSQDFGAGAPNEQFF. CDR3 DNA: TGTGCCAGCAGCCAAGATTTTGGAGCGGGGGCACCGAATGAGCAGTTCTTC.

The chain carries TRBV19 and TRBJ2-2; possibly TRBD2 for D (6 bases). The CDR3 loop spans 15 amino acids. The germline gives CDR1 LNHDA, CDR2 SQIVND (reference sequence). V lost 9 bases and J lost 5, with 19 bases in between. The CDR3 DNA reads TGTGCCAGCGGGAGACGTACCGAACCAACCGGGGAGCTGTTTTTT. This translates into CASGRRTEPTGELFF.

The V gene is TRBV28, the J gene TRBJ1-3, with TRBD1 identical over 9 bases. The CDR3 covers 14 residues. With 6 bases clipped from V and 4 bases from J, the junction kept 4 bases outside the gene matches. The V gene's germline CDR1 is MDHEN and CDR2 SYDVKM. CDR3 in DNA: TGTGCCAGCAGCCCCGGGACAGGGGGAAACACCATATATTTT. Encoded protein: CASSPGTGGNTIYF.

The rearrangement links TRBV5-1 to TRBJ2-3; 12 nucleotides line up with TRBD2. J lost 5 bases, V lost 0 bases, and 1 base had no gene match. The CDR3 contains 15 residues. Germline-derived CDR1 and CDR2 are SGHRS and YFSETQ. The CDR3: CASSLGLAGVDTQYF. CDR3 coding DNA: TGCGCCAGCAGCTTGGGACTAGCGGGAGTAGATACGCAGTATTTT.

The chain couples TRBV19 to TRBJ1-4, with D perhaps TRBD1 (5 bases). The germline V gene encodes CDR1 LNHDA and CDR2 SQIVND (reference sequence). Trimming cost V 8 bases and J 7 bases, with 11 bases left between them. This CDR3 contains 12 residues. The CDR3 DNA reads as TGTGCCAGTTCCAGGGAAGGTGAAAAACTGTTTTTT. Protein product: CASSREGEKLFF.

The chain has TRBV5-1 and TRBJ2-3, with D uncertain. The germline CDR1 and CDR2 sequences are SGHRS and YFSETQ. The CDR3 spans 13 residues. V lost 5 bases and J lost 4, with 11 bases in between. As DNA, the CDR3 is TGCGCCAGCAGTTCATTCGCGCCAGATACGCAGTATTTT. It yields the protein CASSSFAPDTQYF. Drawing the rest from reference TRBV5-1 and TRBJ2-3, the complete variable domain is KAGVTQTPRYLIKTRGQQVTLSCSPISGHRSVSWYQQTPGQGLQFLFEYFSETQRNKGNFPGRFSGRQFSNSRSEMNVSTLELGDSALYLCASSSFAPDTQYFGPGTRLTVL.

The CDR3 loop is CASSFPTWVRGLGTEAFF. CDR3 DNA sequence: TGTGCCAGCAGCTTCCCCACCTGGGTCAGGGGGCTGGGCACTGAAGCTTTCTTT. V usage is TRBV14 and J usage is TRBJ1-1; TRBD1 matches at 8 bases. V shed 5 bases, J shed 4 bases, and the junction held 18 bases outside the gene matches. CDR3 length equals 18 residues. Germline values: CDR1 SGHDN, CDR2 FVKESK.

In this sample, this clone turned up once. V and J are TRBV3-1 (or the pseudogene TRBV3-2) and TRBJ2-1, with TRBD2 as a possible D gene (8 bases). This CDR3 spans 14 amino acids. Trimming took off 4 bases at V and 10 bases at J, with 17 bases between the two ends. Germline CDR1 LGHDT, CDR2 YNNKEL (reference sequence). This CDR3 reads CASSRRGREEEQFF. The DNA for the CDR3 is TGTGCCAGCAGCCGAAGGGGGCGGGAGGAGGAGCAGTTCTTC.

V usage is TRBV6-5 and J usage is TRBJ2-1; 12 nucleotides align to TRBD2. The CDR3 runs 16 residues. The V segment lost 2 bases and the J segment 12 bases; nucleotides outside the gene matches: 11. Looked up from germline, CDR1 is MNHEY and CDR2 is SVGAGI. CDR3 sequence reads: CASSYHGLAGQSGQFF. The CDR3, as DNA: TGTGCCAGCAGTTACCACGGACTAGCGGGACAATCGGGGCAGTTCTTC.